The next 30 T cell receptor beta chains were all read from a single sample in a study of T cells in Graves' hyperthyroidism and ophthalmopathy. Researchers took RNA transcripts and amplified the TCR beta CDR3 regions from them. First-round RT-PCR targeting the TCR CDR3 was performed with the HTBI primer set. A single record per CDR3 protein comes from TCRdb applying MiXCR to the multiplex PCR reads. The table records over 350,000 distinct CDR3 sequences, around 15% of them present only once. Sequenced: blood. These receptors originate from a man aged 45 to 65 with Graves' ophthalmopathy.

The chain is built from TRBV25-1 and TRBJ2-7; tentatively, D is TRBD2 (6 bases). The CDR3 is 14 residues long. With 5 bases removed from V and 4 bases from J, the gap between germline ends came to 15 bases. Germline values: CDR1 MGHDK, CDR2 SYGVNS. The DNA for the CDR3 is TGTGCCAGCAGTCTGGACTATGGGGATTACGAGCAGTACTTC. Amino acids: CASSLDYGDYEQYF.

In its sample, this clonotype was seen many times. This rearrangement joins TRBV20-1 to TRBJ2-3, with D possibly being TRBD2 (7 bases). V was clipped by 3 bases and J by 0 bases, with 13 bases between them. The germline gives CDR1 DFQATT, CDR2 SNEGSKA (reference sequence). The CDR3 loop spans 15 amino acids. The CDR3 DNA reads as TGCAGTGCTAGTCGGGGGGCCGGTAGCACAGATACGCAGTATTTT. Protein: CSASRGAGSTDTQYF.

This clonotype has more than one count but fewer than ten. This clone may be a read error of a much larger clone one base away. The CDR3 end shows no conserved phenylalanine or tryptophan, and so a read error is likely. The rearrangement joins TRBV9 to TRBJ2-5, with 15 nucleotides matching TRBD2. This CDR3 region has 16 residues. Germline assignment: CDR1 SGDLS and CDR2 YYNGEE. The V segment lost 2 bases and the J segment 3 bases; nucleotides outside the gene matches: 2. CDR3 loop: CASSVGLAGGKETQYL. CDR3 sequence (DNA): TGTGCCAGCAGCGTGGGACTAGCGGGAGGCAAAGAGACCCAGTACCTC.

This clonotype was counted many times. This chain joins TRBV7-9 and TRBJ2-7; no clear D gene. Germline lookup yields CDR1 SEHNR and CDR2 FQNEAQ (reference sequence). CDR3 size: 13 residues. V was cut by 5 bases and J by 3 bases, with 11 bases left in between. For the CDR3, the DNA is TGTGCCAGCAGCATGGACGGAGTCTACGAGCAGTACTTC. It is translated as CASSMDGVYEQYF. Looking up the rest from reference TRBV7-9 and TRBJ2-7 gives the full variable domain: DTGVSQNPRHKITKRGQNVTFRCDPISEHNRLYWYRQTLGQGPEFLTYFQNEAQLEKSRLLSDRFSAERPKGSFSTLEIQRTEQGDSAMYLCASSMDGVYEQYFGPGTRLTVT.

The chain combines TRBV19 with TRBJ1-5; tentative D call: TRBD1 (5 bases). Germline assignment: CDR1 LNHDA and CDR2 SQIVND (reference sequence). Trimming stripped 3 bases from V and 1 base from J, with 13 bases between. This CDR3 comprises 16 residues. Here the CDR3 DNA reads TGTGCCAGTAGTATCTCGGGGCGTAAAAGCAATCAGCCCCAGCATTTT. Encoded protein: CASSISGRKSNQPQHF.

This clonotype was counted only a few times. This chain connects TRBV10-1 to TRBJ2-3; the match to TRBD2 covers 9 bases. Germline V lookup: CDR1 WNHNN, CDR2 SYGVQD (reference sequence). J lost 6 bases, V lost 4 bases, and 8 bases had no gene match. CDR3 length: 15 amino acids. This CDR3 is CASSAAGGPGDTQYF. The CDR3 region has the DNA TGCGCCAGCAGTGCGGCGGGAGGGCCTGGGGATACGCAGTATTTT.

The sample holds many counts of this clonotype. V and J are TRBV5-1 and TRBJ2-1; 15 nucleotides line up with TRBD2. From germline, CDR1 is SGHRS and CDR2 YFSETQ. The trim removed 4 bases at V and 4 bases at J, leaving 15 bases unmatched. The CDR3 contains 20 residues. The CDR3 DNA is TGCGCCAGCAGCAGCCAAAGTAGGGGACTAGCGGGAGGTTCTTACAATGAGCAGTTCTTC. This gives the protein CASSSQSRGLAGGSYNEQFF.

This clonotype appeared many times. The genes are TRBV12-3 or TRBV12-4 and TRBJ2-5; tentative D call: TRBD2 (6 bases). The V end lost 2 bases, the J end lost 1 base, and 11 bases lay between the germline ends. The CDR3 totals 15 residues. The chain's CDR3 is CASSLMPGGQETQYF. The CDR3 region has the DNA TGTGCCAGCAGTTTAATGCCCGGGGGCCAAGAGACCCAGTACTTC.

This clonotype was counted only a few times. V and J are TRBV20-1 and TRBJ1-6, with D unresolved. In germline, CDR1 is DFQATT, CDR2 SNEGSKA (reference sequence). This CDR3 spans 13 amino acids. V lost 6 bases to trimming and J lost 1 base, with 7 bases between them. The CDR3 DNA reads as TGCAGTGCCGGAAGGTCCTATAATTCACCCCTCCACTTT. It codes for CSAGRSYNSPLHF.

This clonotype came up many times. The chain carries TRBV7-9 and TRBJ1-1; D gene ambiguous. The CDR3 spans 14 residues. Germline V gene data show CDR1 as SEHNR and CDR2 as FQNEAQ (reference sequence). Trimming stripped 5 bases from V and 0 bases from J, with 10 bases between. The CDR3 DNA reads TGTGCCAGCAGCCTATCGCGGCTGAACACTGAAGCTTTCTTT. Its protein product is CASSLSRLNTEAFF.

This clonotype was found many times. The chain couples TRBV12-3 or TRBV12-4 to TRBJ2-7, with D possibly being TRBD1 (5 bases). V lost 6 bases, J lost 4 bases, and 16 bases lay in between. This CDR3 spans 14 amino acids. The CDR3 coding sequence is TGTGCCAGCAGCTTGCATCAGGGCTCATACGAGCAGTACTTC. Its protein is CASSLHQGSYEQYF.

This clonotype was counted ten times or more. The chain combines TRBV18 with TRBJ1-4; weak D call: TRBD1 (6 bases). This CDR3 spans 15 amino acids. With 5 bases removed from V and 0 bases from J, the gap between germline ends came to 10 bases. The germline gives CDR1 KGHSH, CDR2 LQKENI. CDR3 sequence reads: CASSVRGATNEKLFF. The DNA of the CDR3 is TGTGCCAGCTCAGTCAGGGGCGCAACTAATGAAAAACTGTTTTTT.

There are a few counts of this clonotype. This chain uses TRBV10-3 with TRBJ1-5; D is uncertain. V lost 2 bases to trimming and J lost 5 bases, with 10 bases between them. CDR1 is ENHRY, CDR2 SYGVKD, per germline. This CDR3 spans 14 amino acids. Here the CDR3 reads CAISEAGPDQPQHF. Here the CDR3 DNA reads TGTGCCATCAGTGAGGCAGGTCCCGATCAGCCCCAGCATTTT.

This clonotype turned up a few times. V is TRBV6-1 and J is TRBJ1-1, with D possibly being TRBD1 (6 bases). The CDR3 loop spans 15 amino acids. The V gene lost 6 bases and the J gene lost 4 bases, with 18 bases spanning the gap. Germline-derived CDR1 and CDR2 are MNHNS and SASEGT. In nucleotides, the CDR3 is TGTGCCAGCAGACGTATACAGGGTGTAGGCACTGAAGCTTTCTTT. Translated: CASRRIQGVGTEAFF.

At least ten counts were recorded for this clonotype. The gene calls are TRBV7-8 and TRBJ1-6; 10 nucleotides align to TRBD1. Germline V gene data show CDR1 as SGHVS and CDR2 as FQNEAQ. Trimming at V came to 5 bases and at J to 10 bases, leaving 5 bases not matched to a gene. The CDR3 length is 14 residues. The CDR3 DNA follows: TGTGCCAGCAGCCACGGGACAGGGGAGTCACCCCTCCACTTT. Its translation: CASSHGTGESPLHF.

This clonotype showed up just a few times. The chain joins TRBV6-6 to TRBJ2-2; D may be TRBD1 (5 bases). The ends were cut back, 2 bases at V and 1 base at J, with 8 bases in the middle. The CDR3 sequence is 15 residues long. Germline V gene data show CDR1 as MNHNY and CDR2 as SVGAGI (reference sequence). Here the CDR3 reads CASSYVQGNTGELFF. CDR3 coding DNA: TGTGCCAGCAGTTACGTCCAGGGGAACACCGGGGAGCTGTTTTTT.

This clonotype was detected ten times or more. The V gene is TRBV7-8, the J gene TRBJ2-3; possible D gene TRBD1, 5 bases. Trimming shortened V by 4 bases and J by 0 bases, and 11 bases separated the two germline ends. This CDR3 contains 15 residues. Germline CDR1 and CDR2: SGHVS and FQNEAQ. CDR3 region: CASSYSPGSTDTQYF. The CDR3 nucleotides read TGTGCCAGCAGCTATAGCCCAGGGAGCACAGATACGCAGTATTTT.

This clonotype was seen more than once but under ten times. The V call is TRBV12-3 or TRBV12-4, the J call TRBJ2-3; 10 bases line up with TRBD1. This CDR3 contains 16 residues. The junction had 9 bases not matched to a gene; V was cut back by 6 bases and J by 3 bases. CDR3 DNA: TGTGCCAGCAGAACCGGGACAGGGGCTGGGACAGATACGCAGTATTTT. It yields the protein CASRTGTGAGTDTQYF.

The rearrangement links TRBV28 to TRBJ1-1; D perhaps matches TRBD1 (6 bases). Germline V lookup: CDR1 MDHEN, CDR2 SYDVKM. The CDR3 is 14 amino acids. V was shortened by 6 bases and J by 11 bases, with 22 bases between the two germline ends. CDR3 in amino acids: CASSYRGQGSWAFF. Here the CDR3 DNA reads TGTGCCAGCAGCTACCGGGGACAAGGAAGTTGGGCTTTCTTT. Looking up the rest from reference TRBV28 and TRBJ1-1 gives the full variable domain: DVKVTQSSRYLVKRTGEKVFLECVQDMDHENMFWYRQDPGLGLRLIYFSYDVKMKEKGDIPEGYSVSREKKERFSLILESASTNQTSMYLCASSYRGQGSWAFFGQGTRLTVV.

The chain joins TRBV6-1 to TRBJ2-5; 8 bases match TRBD2. V gave up 7 bases and J gave up 6 bases; unmatched junction bases: 7. This CDR3 has 13 amino acids. CDR1 is MNHNS, CDR2 SASEGT, per germline. CDR3 in DNA: TGTGCCAGCATGGTAGCGGGACTGAAGACCCAGTACTTC. Amino acid sequence: CASMVAGLKTQYF.

This clonotype was seen ten or more times. J is TRBJ2-4 and V is TRBV28; either TRBD1 or TRBD2 may fit D (5 bases each). Germline V gene data show CDR1 as MDHEN and CDR2 as SYDVKM. The CDR3 sequence is 14 residues long. V lost 2 bases and J 6 bases, leaving 11 bases between the germline ends. The CDR3 loop reads CASSLGGKGNIQYF. CDR3 sequence (DNA): TGTGCCAGCAGTTTAGGGGGAAAGGGAAACATTCAGTACTTC.

This clonotype was seen at least ten times. This chain uses TRBV20-1 with TRBJ2-5, with D uncertain. The germline V gene has CDR1 DFQATT and CDR2 SNEGSKA (reference sequence). Trimming removed 1 base at V and 4 bases at J, with 16 bases between. This CDR3 has 15 residues. CDR3 DNA: TGCAGTGCTAGAGTTTTGATTGAACCAGGAGAGACCCAGTACTTC. Translating gives CSARVLIEPGETQYF.

This clonotype appeared many times. The chain couples TRBV12-3 or TRBV12-4 to TRBJ1-1, with a tentative D call TRBD1 (5 bases). The CDR3 extends over 11 amino acids. Trimming pared 3 bases from V and 8 bases from J, leaving 7 bases between. The CDR3 spells CASSLGGEAFF. The CDR3 coding sequence is TGTGCCAGCAGTTTGGGGGGAGAAGCTTTCTTT.

Details on this clonotype: At one of its ends the junction is not consistent with the germline gene, which may arise from a read error. The V call is TRBV12-3 or TRBV12-4, the J call TRBJ2-2; 13 bases are a match to TRBD2. This CDR3 is 15 amino acids long. In DNA, the CDR3 is TGTGCCAGCAGAACCGGGACTAGCGGGACCGGGGGGCTGTTTTTT. It yields the protein CASRTGTSGTGGLFF.

In this sample, this clonotype turned up many times. The chain is built from TRBV29-1 and TRBJ2-3; perhaps TRBD2 as D (5 bases). V gave up 4 bases and J gave up 6 bases, with 14 bases separating them. CDR1 is SQVTM, CDR2 ANQGSEA, per germline. The length of the CDR3 is 13 residues. CDR3 in DNA: TGCAGCGTTGTCGACTACCGTTGGGATACGCAGTATTTT. Translation: CSVVDYRWDTQYF.

At least ten counts were recorded for this clonotype. V usage is TRBV2 and J usage is TRBJ2-3, with D maybe TRBD1 (6 bases). CDR1 SNHLY and CDR2 FYNNEI come from the germline V gene. The CDR3 length is 15 residues. V lost 6 bases, J lost 2 bases, and 15 bases lay in between. In DNA, the CDR3 is TGTGCCAGCAGAACCGGGACACTTCTCACAGATACGCAGTATTTT. This encodes CASRTGTLLTDTQYF.

This chain joins TRBV20-1 and TRBJ2-5; 8 bases agree with TRBD2. This CDR3 has 12 amino acids. The germline V gene encodes CDR1 DFQATT and CDR2 SNEGSKA (reference sequence). V was clipped by 5 bases and J by 7 bases; unmatched bases: 6. The CDR3 bases are TGCAGTGCTGTTAGGCGGGAGGCGACCCAGTACTTC. It codes for CSAVRREATQYF.

This clonotype was found a few times. The chain combines TRBV7-9 with TRBJ1-4, with a tentative D call TRBD1 (6 bases). Trimming cost V 5 bases and J 1 base, with 8 bases left between them. Germline CDR1 reads SEHNR; CDR2 reads FQNEAQ (reference sequence). The CDR3 is 14 residues long. The DNA of the CDR3 is TGTGCCAGCAGCCGGGACATAACTAATGAAAAACTGTTTTTT. It specifies CASSRDITNEKLFF.

The genes are TRBV28 and TRBJ2-5; the D gene could be TRBD1 or TRBD2 (5 bases each). V was shortened by 3 bases and J by 1 base, with 15 bases between the two germline ends. This CDR3 is 16 amino acids long. Germline loops: CDR1 MDHEN, CDR2 SYDVKM. The CDR3 DNA follows: TGTGCCAGCAGTTTTACGGGAAGGGGCTTCCAAGAGACCCAGTACTTC. Residues: CASSFTGRGFQETQYF.

Comment on this clonotype: Possible read error: a much larger clone is one base away. The chain carries TRBV5-1 and TRBJ2-5; 10 positions agree with TRBD2. After removal of 4 bases from V and 4 bases from J, the junction contained 7 bases not matched to a gene. This CDR3 spans 15 amino acids. The germline V gene encodes CDR1 SGHRS and CDR2 YFSETQ. CDR3 sequence: CASSSGLAERETQYF. The CDR3 nucleotides read TGCGCCAGCAGCAGCGGACTAGCGGAGCGAGAGACCCAGTACTTC.